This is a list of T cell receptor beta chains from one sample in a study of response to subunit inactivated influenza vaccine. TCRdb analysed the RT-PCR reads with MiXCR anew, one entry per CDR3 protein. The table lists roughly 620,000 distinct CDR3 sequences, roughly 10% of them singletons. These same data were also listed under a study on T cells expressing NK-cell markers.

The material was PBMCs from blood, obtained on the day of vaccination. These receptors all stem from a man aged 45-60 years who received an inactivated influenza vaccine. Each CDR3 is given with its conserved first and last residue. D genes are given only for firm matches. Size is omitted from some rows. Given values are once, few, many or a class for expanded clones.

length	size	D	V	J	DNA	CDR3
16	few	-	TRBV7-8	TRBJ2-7	TGTGCCAGCAGCTCCACCCCGGGAAGACAGCCCTACGAGCAGTACTTC	CASSSTPGRQPYEQYF
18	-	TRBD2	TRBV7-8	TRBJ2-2	TGTGCCAGCACCCCAAGTTGGCTAGCGGAGAGGGTTACCGGGGAGCTGTTTTTT	CASTPSWLAERVTGELFF
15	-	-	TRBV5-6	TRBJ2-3	TGTGCCAGCAGCTTGGACCAGGGACTCACAGATACGCAGTATTTT	CASSLDQGLTDTQYF
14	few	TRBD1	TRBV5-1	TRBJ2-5	TGCGCCAGCAGCCCGGGACAGGGCTGGGAGACCCAGTACTTC	CASSPGQGWETQYF
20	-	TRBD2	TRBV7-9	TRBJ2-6	TGTGCCAGCAGCTTAAAAGCGGGGCCGAGAAGGGTACCTGGGGCCAACGTCCTGACTTTC	CASSLKAGPRRVPGANVLTF
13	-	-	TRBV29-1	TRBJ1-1	TGCAGCGTTGAGGGGTACGGGGACACTGAAGCTTTCTTT	CSVEGYGDTEAFF
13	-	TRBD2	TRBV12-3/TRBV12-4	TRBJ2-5	TGTGCCAGCAGGCCCGGGACTAGCGGGGCCCAGTACTTC	CASRPGTSGAQYF
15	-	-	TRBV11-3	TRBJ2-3	TGTGCCAGCAGCCGTATGTACGGAAGCACAGATACGCAGTATTTT	CASSRMYGSTDTQYF
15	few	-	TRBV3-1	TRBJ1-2	TGTGCCAGCAGCCCCAGGGCAGGGGCGAACTATGGCTACACCTTC	CASSPRAGANYGYTF
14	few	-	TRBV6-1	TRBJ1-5	TGTGCCAGCAGCCCCAGGACTGAGAGGCAGCCCCAGCATTTT	CASSPRTERQPQHF
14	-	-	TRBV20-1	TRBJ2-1	TGCAGTGCTAGTAAACAGGGAAGTATCTCACTCCAGCTCTTC	CSASKQGSISLQLF
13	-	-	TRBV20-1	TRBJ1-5	TGCAGTGCGCGGGAGAATAGCAATCAGCCCCAGCATTTT	CSARENSNQPQHF
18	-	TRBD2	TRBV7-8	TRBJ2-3	TGTGCCAGCAGCTTACGGCATACTAGCGGGAGAGAGGTCGATACGCAGTATTTT	CASSLRHTSGREVDTQYF
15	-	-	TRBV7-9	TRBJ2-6	TGTGCCAGCAGTCCAACCCGTGGCGGGGCCAACGTCCTGACTTTC	CASSPTRGGANVLTF
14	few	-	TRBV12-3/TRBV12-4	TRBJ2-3	TGTGCCAGCAGTTTCGCCAGAGGCACAGATACGCAGTATTTT	CASSFARGTDTQYF
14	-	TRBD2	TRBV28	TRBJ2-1	TGTGCCACGGGACTAGCGGGACGGTGGGGTGAGCAGTTCTTC	CATGLAGRWGEQFF
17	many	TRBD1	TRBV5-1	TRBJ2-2	TGCGCCAGCAGCTTGGAAGGGAGGACAGGGAAGGCCGGGGAGCTGTTTTTT	CASSLEGRTGKAGELFF
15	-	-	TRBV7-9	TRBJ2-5	TGTGCCAGCAGCTCCAGCGACAGACCCCAAGAGACCCAGTACTTC	CASSSSDRPQETQYF
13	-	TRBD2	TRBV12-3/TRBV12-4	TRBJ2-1	TGTGCCAGCAGGCAACTAGCGTACAATGAGCAGTTCTTC	CASRQLAYNEQFF
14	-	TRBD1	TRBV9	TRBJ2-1	TGTGCCAGCAGCGTTAGGGTAGGGGGCACTGAGCAGTTCTTC	CASSVRVGGTEQFF
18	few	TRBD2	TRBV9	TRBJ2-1	TGTGCCAGCAGCGTAGCTCCTAGCGGGGGGGTATTCTACAATGAGCAGTTCTTC	CASSVAPSGGVFYNEQFF
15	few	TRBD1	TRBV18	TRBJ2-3	TGTGCCAGCTCACCATTGACAGGGAACACAGATACGCAGTATTTT	CASSPLTGNTDTQYF
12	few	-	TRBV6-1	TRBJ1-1	TGTGCCAGCACCACCCAGACAGTCGAAGCTTTCTTT	CASTTQTVEAFF